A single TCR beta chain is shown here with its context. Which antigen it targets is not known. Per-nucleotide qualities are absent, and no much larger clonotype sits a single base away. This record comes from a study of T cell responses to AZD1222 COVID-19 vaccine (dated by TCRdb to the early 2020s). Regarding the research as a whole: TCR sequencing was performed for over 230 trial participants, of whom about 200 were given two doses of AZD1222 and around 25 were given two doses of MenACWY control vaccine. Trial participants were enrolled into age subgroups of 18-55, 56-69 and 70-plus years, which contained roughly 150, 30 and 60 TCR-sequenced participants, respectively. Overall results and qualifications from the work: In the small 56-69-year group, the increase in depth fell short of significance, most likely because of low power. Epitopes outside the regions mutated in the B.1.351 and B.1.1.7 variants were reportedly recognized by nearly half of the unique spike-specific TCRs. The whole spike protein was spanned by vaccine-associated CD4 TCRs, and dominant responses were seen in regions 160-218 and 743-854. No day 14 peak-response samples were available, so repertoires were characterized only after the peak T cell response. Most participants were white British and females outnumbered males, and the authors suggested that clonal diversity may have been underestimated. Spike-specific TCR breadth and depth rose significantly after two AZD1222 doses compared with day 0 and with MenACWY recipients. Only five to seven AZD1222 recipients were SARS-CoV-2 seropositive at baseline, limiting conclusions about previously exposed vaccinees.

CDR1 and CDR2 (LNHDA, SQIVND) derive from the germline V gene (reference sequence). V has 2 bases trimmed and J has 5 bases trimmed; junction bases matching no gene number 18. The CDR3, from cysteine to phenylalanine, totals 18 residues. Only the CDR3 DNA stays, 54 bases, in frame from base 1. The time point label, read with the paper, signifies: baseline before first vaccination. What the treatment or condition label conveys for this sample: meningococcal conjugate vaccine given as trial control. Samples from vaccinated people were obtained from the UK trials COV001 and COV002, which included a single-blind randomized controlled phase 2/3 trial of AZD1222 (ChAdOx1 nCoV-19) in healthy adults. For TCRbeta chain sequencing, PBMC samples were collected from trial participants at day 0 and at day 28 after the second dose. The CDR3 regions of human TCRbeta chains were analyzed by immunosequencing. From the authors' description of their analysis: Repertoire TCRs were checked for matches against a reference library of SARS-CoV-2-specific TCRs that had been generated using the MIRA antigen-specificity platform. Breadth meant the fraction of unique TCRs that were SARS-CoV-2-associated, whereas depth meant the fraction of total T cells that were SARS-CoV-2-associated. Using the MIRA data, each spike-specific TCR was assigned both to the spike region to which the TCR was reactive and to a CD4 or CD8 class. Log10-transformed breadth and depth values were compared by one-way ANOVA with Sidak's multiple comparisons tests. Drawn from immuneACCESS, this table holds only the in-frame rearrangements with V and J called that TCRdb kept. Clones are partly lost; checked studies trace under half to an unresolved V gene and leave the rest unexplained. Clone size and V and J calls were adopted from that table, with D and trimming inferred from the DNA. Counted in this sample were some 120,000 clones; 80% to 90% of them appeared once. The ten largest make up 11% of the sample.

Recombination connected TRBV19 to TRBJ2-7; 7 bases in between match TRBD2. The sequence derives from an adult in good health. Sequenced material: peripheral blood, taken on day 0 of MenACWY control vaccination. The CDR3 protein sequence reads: CASSIMLAEIPMLDEQYF. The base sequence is TGTGCCAGTAGTATAATGCTAGCGGAGATCCCAATGCTCGACGAGCAGTACTTC.